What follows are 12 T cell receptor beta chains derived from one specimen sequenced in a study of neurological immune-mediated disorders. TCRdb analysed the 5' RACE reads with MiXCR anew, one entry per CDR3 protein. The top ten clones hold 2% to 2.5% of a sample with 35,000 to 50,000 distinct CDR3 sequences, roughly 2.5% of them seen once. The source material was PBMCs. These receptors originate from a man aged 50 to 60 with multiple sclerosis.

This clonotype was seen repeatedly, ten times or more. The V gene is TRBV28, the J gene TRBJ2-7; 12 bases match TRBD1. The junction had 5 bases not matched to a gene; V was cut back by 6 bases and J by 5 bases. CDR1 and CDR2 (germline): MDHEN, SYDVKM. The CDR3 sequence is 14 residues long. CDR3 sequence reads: CASRGTGGIDEQYF. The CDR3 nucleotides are TGTGCCAGCAGGGGGACAGGGGGCATCGACGAGCAGTACTTC.

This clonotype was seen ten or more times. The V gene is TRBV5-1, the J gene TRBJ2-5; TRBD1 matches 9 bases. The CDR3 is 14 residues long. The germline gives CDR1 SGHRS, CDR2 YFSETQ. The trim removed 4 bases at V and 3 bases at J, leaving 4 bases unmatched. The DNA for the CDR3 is TGCGCCAGCAGCACACGGGACAGGGAAGAGACCCAGTACTTC. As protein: CASSTRDREETQYF.

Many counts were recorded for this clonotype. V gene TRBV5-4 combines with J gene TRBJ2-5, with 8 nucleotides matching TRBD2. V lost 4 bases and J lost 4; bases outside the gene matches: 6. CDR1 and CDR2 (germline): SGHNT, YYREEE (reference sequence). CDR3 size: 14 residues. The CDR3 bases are TGTGCCAGCAGCCCCGGGGGGGGCTTAGAGACCCAGTACTTC. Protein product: CASSPGGGLETQYF.

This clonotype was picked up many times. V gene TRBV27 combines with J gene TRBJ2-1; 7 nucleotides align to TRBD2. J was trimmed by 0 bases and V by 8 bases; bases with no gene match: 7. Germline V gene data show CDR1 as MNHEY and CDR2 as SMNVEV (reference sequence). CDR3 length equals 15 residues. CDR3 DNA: TGTGCCAGCTGCCGGGGCGGGGGCTCCTACAATGAGCAGTTCTTC. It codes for CASCRGGGSYNEQFF.

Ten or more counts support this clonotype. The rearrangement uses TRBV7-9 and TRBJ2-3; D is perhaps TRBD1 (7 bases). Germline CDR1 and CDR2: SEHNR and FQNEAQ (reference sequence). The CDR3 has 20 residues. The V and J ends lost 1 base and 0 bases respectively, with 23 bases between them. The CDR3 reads CASSLGLLGGQLTSTDTQYF. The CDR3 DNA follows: TGTGCCAGCAGCTTAGGACTCCTGGGGGGACAGCTGACTAGCACAGATACGCAGTATTTT. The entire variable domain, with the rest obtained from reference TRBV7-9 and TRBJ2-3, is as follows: DTGVSQNPRHKITKRGQNVTFRCDPISEHNRLYWYRQTLGQGPEFLTYFQNEAQLEKSRLLSDRFSAERPKGSFSTLEIQRTEQGDSAMYLCASSLGLLGGQLTSTDTQYFGPGTRLTVL.

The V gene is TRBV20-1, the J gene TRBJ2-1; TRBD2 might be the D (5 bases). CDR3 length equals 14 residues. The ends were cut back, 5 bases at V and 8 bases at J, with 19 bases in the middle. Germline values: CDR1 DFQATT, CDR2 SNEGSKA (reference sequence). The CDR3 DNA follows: TGCAGTGCTCGTTCCCCCATTGGAGGTGATGAGCAGTTCTTC. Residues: CSARSPIGGDEQFF.

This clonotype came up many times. CDR3 sequence (DNA): TGCAGTGGGACTGTAGCGGGACGTTACAATGAGCAGTTCTTC. Protein product: CSGTVAGRYNEQFF. The chain links TRBV20-1 to TRBJ2-1, with TRBD2 identical over 8 bases. Trimming took 7 bases from V and 4 from J; bases not matched to a gene: 9. The CDR3 spans 14 residues. Per germline, CDR1 DFQATT and CDR2 SNEGSKA (reference sequence).

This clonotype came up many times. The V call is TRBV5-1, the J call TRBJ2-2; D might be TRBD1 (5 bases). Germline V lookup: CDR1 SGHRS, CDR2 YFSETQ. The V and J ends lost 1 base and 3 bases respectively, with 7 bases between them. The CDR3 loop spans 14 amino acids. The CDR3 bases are TGCGCCAGCAGCTTGATAGGGGACACCGGGGAGCTGTTTTTT. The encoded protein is CASSLIGDTGELFF.

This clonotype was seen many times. CDR3 nucleotides: TGTGCCAGCAGTGGACGGGGAAGTTCGGCCAAAAACATTCAGTACTTC. This translates into CASSGRGSSAKNIQYF. V and J are TRBV12-3 or TRBV12-4 and TRBJ2-4, with a possible D match to TRBD2 (5 bases). The CDR3 runs to 16 residues. Trimming pared 5 bases from V and 1 base from J, leaving 15 bases between.

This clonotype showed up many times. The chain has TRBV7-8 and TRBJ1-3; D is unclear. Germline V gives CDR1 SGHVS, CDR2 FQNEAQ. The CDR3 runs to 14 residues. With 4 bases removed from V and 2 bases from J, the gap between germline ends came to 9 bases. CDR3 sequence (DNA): TGTGCCAGCAGCTACCGGGGAGCTGGAAACACCATATATTTT. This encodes CASSYRGAGNTIYF. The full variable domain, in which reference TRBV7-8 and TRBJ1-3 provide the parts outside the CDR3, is GAGVSQSPRYKVAKRGQDVALRCDPISGHVSLFWYQQALGQGPEFLTYFQNEAQLDKSGLPSDRFFAERPEGSVSTLKIQRTQQEDSAVYLCASSYRGAGNTIYFGEGSWLTVV.

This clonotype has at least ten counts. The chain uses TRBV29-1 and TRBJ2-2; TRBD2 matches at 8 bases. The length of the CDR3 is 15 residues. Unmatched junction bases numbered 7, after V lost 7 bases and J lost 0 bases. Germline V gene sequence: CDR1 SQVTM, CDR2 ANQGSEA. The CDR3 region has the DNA TGCAGCGGGTCGGGGGGGGCTTCGAACACCGGGGAGCTGTTTTTT. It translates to CSGSGGASNTGELFF.

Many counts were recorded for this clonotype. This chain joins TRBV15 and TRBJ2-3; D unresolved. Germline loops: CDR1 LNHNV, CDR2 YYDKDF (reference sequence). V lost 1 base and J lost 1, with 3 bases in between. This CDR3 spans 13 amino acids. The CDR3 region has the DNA TGTGCCACCAGCAGAGTTCGCACAGATACGCAGTATTTT. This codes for CATSRVRTDTQYF.